This TCR beta chain was documented in a study of beta chain features in type 1 diabetes. Study-wide findings and caveats: Insertions were fewer and deletions more numerous at VDJ junctions in type 1 diabetes patients. Researchers report that Type 1 diabetes patients had moderately but significantly shorter TCRB CDR3s across all four CD4+ subsets. Across patients, naive, central memory and Treg TCRB repertoires exhibited apparently greater similarity than was observed across healthy donors.

To note about this clone: Its antigen is not identified.

There was one heparinised blood draw per donor, averaging roughly 110 mL. Expressed TCRB transcripts were sequenced because the isolated RNA had all been reverse transcribed beforehand. The assay was immunoSEQ multiplex PCR, and TCRdb's table has in-frame clones only and misses some. This sample carries about 230,000 clones, approximately 16% of them seen once, and the ten largest clones take about 0.085%. V was trimmed by 6 bases and J by 5 bases, leaving 7 bases between them. CDR3 length equals 12 residues. Germline CDR1 is SEHNR and CDR2 is FQNEAQ (reference sequence). V gene TRBV7-9 combines with J gene TRBJ1-4; D possibly corresponds to TRBD1 (5 bases). This TCR was recovered from a man aged 30 to 45 with type 1 diabetes. Sequenced material: naive CD4+ T cells from blood. The CDR3 bases are TGTGCCAGCAGTCGGGGCAATGAAAAACTGTTTTTT. Translating gives CASSRGNEKLFF.